This T cell receptor (beta chain) was sequenced during a study of blood T cell repertoires in COVID-19. About the study: Samples representing acute and convalescent COVID-19 were sourced from the United States, Italy and Spain. T cells, B-cell-depleted T cells, or PBMCs supplied cDNA or gDNA.

In the source study's methods: From reference gene primer amplification, estimates of nucleated cell counts were derived. Sequencing used immunoSEQ multiplex PCR; TCRdb keeps in-frame clones, though not all of them. V and J calls and clone size are given by that table; D and trimming were obtained from the DNA. This table has 200,000 to 250,000 clones, about 88% appearing once. The sequencing input was peripheral blood. This sequence originates from a woman aged 35 to 49 who had recovered from COVID-19.

In DNA, the CDR3 is TGTGCCAGCAGTGACCAGGGGACGTCCTACAATGAGCAGTTCTTC. It specifies CASSDQGTSYNEQFF. The rearrangement joins TRBV6-1 to TRBJ2-1; maybe TRBD1 (6 bases). The CDR3 runs 15 residues. V lost 3 bases and J lost 1, with 10 bases in between. Germline CDR1 reads MNHNS; CDR2 reads SASEGT.